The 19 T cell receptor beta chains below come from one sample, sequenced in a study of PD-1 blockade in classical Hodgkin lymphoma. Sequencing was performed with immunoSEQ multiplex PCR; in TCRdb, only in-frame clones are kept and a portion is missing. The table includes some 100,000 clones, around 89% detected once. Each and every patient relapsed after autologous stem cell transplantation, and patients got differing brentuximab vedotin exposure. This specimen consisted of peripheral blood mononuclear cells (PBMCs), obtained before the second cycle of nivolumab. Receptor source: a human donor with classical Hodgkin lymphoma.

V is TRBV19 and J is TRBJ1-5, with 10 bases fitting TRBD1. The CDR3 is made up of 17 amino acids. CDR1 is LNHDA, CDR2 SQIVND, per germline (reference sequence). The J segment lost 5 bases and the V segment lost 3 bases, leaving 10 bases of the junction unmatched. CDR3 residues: CASSMSVTGGDHQPQHF. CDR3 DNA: TGTGCCAGTAGTATGTCCGTGACAGGGGGCGATCATCAGCCCCAGCATTTT.

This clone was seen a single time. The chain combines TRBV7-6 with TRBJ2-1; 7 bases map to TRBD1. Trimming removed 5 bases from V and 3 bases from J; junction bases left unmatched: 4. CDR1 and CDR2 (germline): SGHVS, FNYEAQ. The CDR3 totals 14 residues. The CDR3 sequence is CASSPAGGYNEQFF. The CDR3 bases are TGTGCCAGCAGCCCGGCAGGGGGCTACAATGAGCAGTTCTTC.

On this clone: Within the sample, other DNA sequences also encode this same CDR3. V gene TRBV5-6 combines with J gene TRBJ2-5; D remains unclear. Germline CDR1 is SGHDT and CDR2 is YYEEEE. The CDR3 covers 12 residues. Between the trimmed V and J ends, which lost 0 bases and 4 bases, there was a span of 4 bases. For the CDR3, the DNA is TGTGCCAGCAGCTTGGCCGGAGAGACCCAGTACTTC. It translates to CASSLAGETQYF.

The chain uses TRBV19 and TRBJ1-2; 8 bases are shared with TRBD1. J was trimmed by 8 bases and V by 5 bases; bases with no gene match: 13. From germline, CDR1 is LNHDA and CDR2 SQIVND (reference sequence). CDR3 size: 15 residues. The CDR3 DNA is TGTGCCAGTAGTCCCTCGAACGACAGGGGAGGAGGCTACACCTTC. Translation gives CASSPSNDRGGGYTF.

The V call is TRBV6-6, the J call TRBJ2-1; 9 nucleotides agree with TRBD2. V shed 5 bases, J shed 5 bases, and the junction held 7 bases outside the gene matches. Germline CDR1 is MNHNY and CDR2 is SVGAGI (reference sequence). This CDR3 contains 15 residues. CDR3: CASSLRSGGHNEQFF. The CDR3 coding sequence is TGTGCCAGCAGTCTGAGGAGCGGGGGGCACAATGAGCAGTTCTTC.

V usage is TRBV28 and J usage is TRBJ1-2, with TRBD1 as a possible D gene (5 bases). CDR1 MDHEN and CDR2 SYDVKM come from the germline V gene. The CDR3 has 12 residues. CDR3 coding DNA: TGTGCGTCGGGCAGGGTTAACTATGGCTACACCTTC. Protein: CASGRVNYGYTF.

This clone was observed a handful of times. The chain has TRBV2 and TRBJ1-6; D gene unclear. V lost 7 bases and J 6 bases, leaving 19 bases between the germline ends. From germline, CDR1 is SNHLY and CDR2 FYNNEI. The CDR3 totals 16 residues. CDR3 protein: CASNIFPGLANSPLHF. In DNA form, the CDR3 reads TGTGCCAGCAACATATTCCCGGGTTTGGCTAATTCACCCCTCCACTTT.

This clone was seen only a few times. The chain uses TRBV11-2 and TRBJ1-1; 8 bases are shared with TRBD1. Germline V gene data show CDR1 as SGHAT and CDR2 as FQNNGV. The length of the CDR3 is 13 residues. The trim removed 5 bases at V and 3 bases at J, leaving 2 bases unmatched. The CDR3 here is CASSQQGDTEAFF. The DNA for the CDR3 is TGTGCCAGCAGCCAACAGGGGGACACTGAAGCTTTCTTT.

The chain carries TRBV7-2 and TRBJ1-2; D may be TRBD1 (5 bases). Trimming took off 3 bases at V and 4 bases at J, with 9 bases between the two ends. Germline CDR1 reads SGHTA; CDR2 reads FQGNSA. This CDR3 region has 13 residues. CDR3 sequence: CASSFDGTYGYTF. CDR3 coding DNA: TGTGCCAGCAGCTTCGACGGGACCTATGGCTACACCTTC.

The CDR3 region has the DNA TGTGCCTGGAGTGGGGATTGGACTAGCGGTACCTACGAGCAGTACTTC. Translation gives CAWSGDWTSGTYEQYF. The J gene is TRBJ2-7, the V gene TRBV30, with TRBD2 matching over 10 bases. The J segment lost 2 bases and the V segment lost 1 base, leaving 8 bases of the junction unmatched. The CDR3 runs to 16 residues. Looked up from germline, CDR1 is GTSNPN and CDR2 is SVGIG (reference sequence).

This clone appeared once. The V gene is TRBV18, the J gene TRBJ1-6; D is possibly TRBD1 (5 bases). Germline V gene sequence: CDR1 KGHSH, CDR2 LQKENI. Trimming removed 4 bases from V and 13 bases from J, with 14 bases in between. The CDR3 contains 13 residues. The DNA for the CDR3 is TGTGCCAGCTCACTACGGGACTGGGGGCCCCTCCACTTT. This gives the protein CASSLRDWGPLHF.

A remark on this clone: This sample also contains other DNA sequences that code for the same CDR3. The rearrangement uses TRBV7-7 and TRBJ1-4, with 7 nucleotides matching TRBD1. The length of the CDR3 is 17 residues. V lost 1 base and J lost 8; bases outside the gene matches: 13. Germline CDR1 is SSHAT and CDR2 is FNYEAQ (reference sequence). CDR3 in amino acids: CASSLVWQTGSKEKLFF. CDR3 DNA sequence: TGTGCCAGCAGCTTAGTTTGGCAGACAGGGTCGAAGGAAAAACTGTTTTTT.

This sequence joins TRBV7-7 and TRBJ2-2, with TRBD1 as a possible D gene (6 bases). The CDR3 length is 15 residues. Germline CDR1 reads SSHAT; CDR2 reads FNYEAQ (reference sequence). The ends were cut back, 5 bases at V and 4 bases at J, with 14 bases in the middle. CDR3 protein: CASSRTGTPTGELFF. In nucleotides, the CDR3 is TGTGCCAGCAGCCGGACCGGGACACCCACCGGGGAGCTGTTTTTT.

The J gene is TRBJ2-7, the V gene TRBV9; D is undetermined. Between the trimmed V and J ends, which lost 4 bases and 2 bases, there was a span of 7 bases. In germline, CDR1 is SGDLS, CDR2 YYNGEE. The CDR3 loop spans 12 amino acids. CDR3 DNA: TGTGCCAGCAGCTTGACTGCCTACGAGCAGTACTTC. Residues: CASSLTAYEQYF.

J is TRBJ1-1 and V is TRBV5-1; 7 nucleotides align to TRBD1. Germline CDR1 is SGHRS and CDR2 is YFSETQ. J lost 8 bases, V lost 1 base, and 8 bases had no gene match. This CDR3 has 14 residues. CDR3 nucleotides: TGCGCCAGCAGCTTGCTTACAGGGGTCGCAGAAGCTTTCTTT. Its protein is CASSLLTGVAEAFF.

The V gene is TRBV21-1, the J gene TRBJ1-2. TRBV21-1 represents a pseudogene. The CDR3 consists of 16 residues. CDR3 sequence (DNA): TGTGCCAGCAGCAGGGTTTCAGATGGGGAGTACTATGGCTACACCTTC. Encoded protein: CASSRVSDGEYYGYTF.

The CDR3 DNA reads TGCGCCAGCAGCTTGGGGGGGACAAATCCCGGGACAGATACGCAGTATTTT. Its translation is CASSLGGTNPGTDTQYF. The J gene is TRBJ2-3, the V gene TRBV5-1, with D possibly matching TRBD1 (6 bases). CDR3 length equals 17 residues. V dropped 0 bases and J dropped 3 bases, with 17 bases sitting between them. Germline V gene data show CDR1 as SGHRS and CDR2 as YFSETQ.

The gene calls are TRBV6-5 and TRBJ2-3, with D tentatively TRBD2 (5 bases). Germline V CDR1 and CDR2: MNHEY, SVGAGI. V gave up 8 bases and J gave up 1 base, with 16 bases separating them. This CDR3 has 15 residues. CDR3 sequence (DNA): TGTGCCAGCTCTGAGGGATTCTATGGCACAGATACGCAGTATTTT. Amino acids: CASSEGFYGTDTQYF.

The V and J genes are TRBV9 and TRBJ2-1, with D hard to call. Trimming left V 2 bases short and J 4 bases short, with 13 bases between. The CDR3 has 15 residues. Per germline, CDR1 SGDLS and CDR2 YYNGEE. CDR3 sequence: CASSVYGILYNEQFF. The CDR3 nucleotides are TGTGCCAGCAGCGTGTATGGGATCCTTTACAATGAGCAGTTCTTC.